This T cell receptor (beta chain) is drawn from a study of blood T cells in healthy people across ages. Study findings and constraints: A roughly linear age-dependent decrease characterized TCR beta diversity per million T cells.

With a J-beta primer mix and a sample-barcoded 5' primer, a second PCR ran about 7 to 12 cycles. TCRdb independently ran MiXCR on the 5' RACE reads; one entry per CDR3 protein. Of about 930,000 distinct CDR3 sequences in the sample, about 27% are singletons; the top ten hold roughly 10%. With regard to this clonotype: Its antigen is undetermined. A much larger clone is a single base away; this may be a read error.

V trimming: 5 bases; J trimming: 7 bases; junction bases outside the gene matches: 7. The CDR3 extends over 12 amino acids. Looked up from germline, CDR1 is DFQATT and CDR2 is SNEGSKA (reference sequence). This same sample was also taken into another study, of T cells of mothers and their children. That paper states: The study obtained over 8.5 million TCR beta CDR3 reads per mother and about 3 million per child. Related mother-child pairs showed slightly, non-significantly higher overlap than unrelated pairs.

The J gene is TRBJ2-7, the V gene TRBV20-1; 8 bases align to TRBD1. The TCR comes from a middle-aged woman in good health. The sample consisted of blood. The CDR3 DNA reads TGCAGTGCTTCGGACAGGGTCAATGAGCAGTACTTC. It specifies CSASDRVNEQYF.